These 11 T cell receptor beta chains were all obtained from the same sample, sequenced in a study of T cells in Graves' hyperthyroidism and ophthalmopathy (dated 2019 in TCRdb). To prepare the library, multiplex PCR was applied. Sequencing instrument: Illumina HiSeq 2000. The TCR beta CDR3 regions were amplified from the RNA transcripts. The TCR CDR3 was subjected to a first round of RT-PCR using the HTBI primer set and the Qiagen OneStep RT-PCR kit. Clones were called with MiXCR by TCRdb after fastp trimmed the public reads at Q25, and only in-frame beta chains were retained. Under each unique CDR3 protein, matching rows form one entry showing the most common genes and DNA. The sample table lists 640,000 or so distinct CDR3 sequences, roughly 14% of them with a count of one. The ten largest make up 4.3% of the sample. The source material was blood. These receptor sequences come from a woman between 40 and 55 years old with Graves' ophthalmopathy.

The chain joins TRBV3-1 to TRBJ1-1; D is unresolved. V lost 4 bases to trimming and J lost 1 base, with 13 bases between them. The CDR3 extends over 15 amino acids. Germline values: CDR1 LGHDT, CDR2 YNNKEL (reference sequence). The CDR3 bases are TGTGCCAGCAGCCCATGGAGGGAGGGGAACACTGAAGCTTTCTTT. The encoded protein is CASSPWREGNTEAFF.

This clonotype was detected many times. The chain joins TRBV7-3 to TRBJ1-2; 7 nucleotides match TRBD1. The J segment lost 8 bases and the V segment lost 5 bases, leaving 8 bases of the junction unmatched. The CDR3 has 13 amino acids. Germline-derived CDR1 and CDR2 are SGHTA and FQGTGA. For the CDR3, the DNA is TGTGCCAGCAGCGAACAGGGGAAACAAGGCTACACCTTC. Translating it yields CASSEQGKQGYTF.

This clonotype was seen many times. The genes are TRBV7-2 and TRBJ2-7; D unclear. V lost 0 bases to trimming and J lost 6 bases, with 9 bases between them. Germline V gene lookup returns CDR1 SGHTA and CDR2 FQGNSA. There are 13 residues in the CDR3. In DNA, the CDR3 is TGTGCCAGCAGCTTAGCCAACCATGGCGAGCAGTACTTC. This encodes CASSLANHGEQYF. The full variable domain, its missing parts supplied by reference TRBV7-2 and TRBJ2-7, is GAGVSQSPSNKVTEKGKDVELRCDPISGHTALYWYRQSLGQGLEFLIYFQGNSAPDKSGLPSDRFSAERTGGSVSTLTIQRTQQEDSAVYLCASSLANHGEQYFGPGTRLTVT.

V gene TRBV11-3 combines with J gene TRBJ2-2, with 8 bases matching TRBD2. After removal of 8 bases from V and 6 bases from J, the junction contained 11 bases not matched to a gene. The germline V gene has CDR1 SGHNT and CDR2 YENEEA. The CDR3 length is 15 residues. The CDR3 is CASGHLAGLAGELFF. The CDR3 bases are TGTGCCAGCGGGCACCTAGCGGGTCTCGCCGGGGAGCTGTTTTTT.

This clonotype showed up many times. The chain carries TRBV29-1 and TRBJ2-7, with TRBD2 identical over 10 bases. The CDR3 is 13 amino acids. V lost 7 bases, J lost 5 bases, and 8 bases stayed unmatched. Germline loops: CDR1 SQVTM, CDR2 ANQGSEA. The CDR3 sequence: CSGGLAGAHEQYF. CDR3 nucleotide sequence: TGCAGCGGGGGGCTAGCGGGAGCCCACGAGCAGTACTTC.

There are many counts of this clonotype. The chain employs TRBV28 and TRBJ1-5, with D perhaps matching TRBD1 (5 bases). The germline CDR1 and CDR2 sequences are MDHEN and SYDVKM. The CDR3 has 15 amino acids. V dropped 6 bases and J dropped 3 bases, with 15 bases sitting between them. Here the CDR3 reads CASRSLGGLNQPQHF. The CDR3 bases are TGTGCCAGCAGATCCTTGGGGGGTCTCAATCAGCCCCAGCATTTT.

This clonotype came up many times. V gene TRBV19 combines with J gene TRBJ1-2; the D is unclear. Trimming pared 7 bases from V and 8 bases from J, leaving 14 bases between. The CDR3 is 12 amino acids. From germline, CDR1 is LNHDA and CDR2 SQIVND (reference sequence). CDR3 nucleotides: TGTGCCAGTATGGGCCTGGGCGGCGGCTACACCTTC. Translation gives CASMGLGGGYTF.

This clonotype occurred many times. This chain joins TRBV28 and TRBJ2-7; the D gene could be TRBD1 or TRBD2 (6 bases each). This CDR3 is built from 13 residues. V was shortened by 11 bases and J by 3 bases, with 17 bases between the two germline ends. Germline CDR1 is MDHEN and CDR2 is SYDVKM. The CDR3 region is CAGGGPTRYEQYF. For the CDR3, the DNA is TGTGCCGGAGGGGGTCCCACACGCTACGAGCAGTACTTC.

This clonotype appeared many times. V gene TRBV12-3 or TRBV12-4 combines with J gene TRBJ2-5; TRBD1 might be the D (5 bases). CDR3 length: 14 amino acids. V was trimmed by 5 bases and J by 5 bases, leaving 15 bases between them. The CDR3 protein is CASSQTGHGETQYF. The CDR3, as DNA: TGTGCCAGCAGTCAAACAGGTCATGGGGAGACCCAGTACTTC.

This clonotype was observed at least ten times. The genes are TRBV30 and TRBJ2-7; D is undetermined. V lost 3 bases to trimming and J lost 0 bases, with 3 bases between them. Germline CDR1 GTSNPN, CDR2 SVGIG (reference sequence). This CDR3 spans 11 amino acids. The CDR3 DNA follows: TGTGCCTGGAGAAGCTCCTACGAGCAGTACTTC. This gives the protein CAWRSSYEQYF.

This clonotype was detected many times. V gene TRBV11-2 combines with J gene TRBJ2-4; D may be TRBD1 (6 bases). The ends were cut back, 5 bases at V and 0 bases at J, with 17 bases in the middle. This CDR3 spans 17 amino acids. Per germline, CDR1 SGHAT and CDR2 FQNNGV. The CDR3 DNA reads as TGTGCCAGCAGCCGAACAGGGAATCCCTTAGCCAAAAACATTCAGTACTTC. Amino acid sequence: CASSRTGNPLAKNIQYF.